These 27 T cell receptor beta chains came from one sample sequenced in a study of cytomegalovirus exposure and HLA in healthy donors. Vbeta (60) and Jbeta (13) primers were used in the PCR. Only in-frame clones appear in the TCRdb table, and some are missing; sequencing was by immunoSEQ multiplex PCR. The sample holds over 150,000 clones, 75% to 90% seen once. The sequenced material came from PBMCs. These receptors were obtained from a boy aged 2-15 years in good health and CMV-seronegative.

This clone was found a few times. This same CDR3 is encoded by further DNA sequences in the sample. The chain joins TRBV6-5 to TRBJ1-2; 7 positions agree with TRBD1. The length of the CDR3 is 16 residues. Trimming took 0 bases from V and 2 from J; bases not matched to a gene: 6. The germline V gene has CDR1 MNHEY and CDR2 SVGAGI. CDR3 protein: CASSYSDRAGNYGYTF. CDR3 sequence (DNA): TGTGCCAGCAGTTACTCTGACAGGGCGGGAAACTATGGCTACACCTTC.

CDR3: CASSLADRGRDPHQPQHF. The CDR3 DNA follows: TGTGCCAGCAGCTTAGCAGATAGGGGGCGGGATCCTCATCAGCCCCAGCATTTT. The chain is built from TRBV11-3 and TRBJ1-5, with 7 bases matching TRBD1. Germline CDR1 SGHNT, CDR2 YENEEA. The CDR3 sequence is 18 residues long. Unmatched junction bases numbered 14, after V lost 1 base and J lost 5 bases. The full variable domain, rest sourced from reference TRBV11-3 and TRBJ1-5, is EAGVVQSPRYKIIEKKQPVAFWCNPISGHNTLYWYLQNLGQGPELLIRYENEEAVDDSQLPKDRFSAERLKGVDSTLKIQPAELGDSAVYLCASSLADRGRDPHQPQHFGDGTRLSIL.

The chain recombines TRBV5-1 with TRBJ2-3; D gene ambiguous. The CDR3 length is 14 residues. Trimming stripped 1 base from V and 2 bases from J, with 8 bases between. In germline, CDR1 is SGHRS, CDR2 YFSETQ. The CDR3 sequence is CASSLNFITDTQYF. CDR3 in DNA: TGCGCCAGCAGCTTGAATTTTATCACAGATACGCAGTATTTT.

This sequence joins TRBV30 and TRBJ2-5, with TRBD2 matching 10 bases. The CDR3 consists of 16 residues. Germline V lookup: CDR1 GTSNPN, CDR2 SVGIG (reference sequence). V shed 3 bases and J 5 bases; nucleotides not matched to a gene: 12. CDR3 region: CAWRGNSGRAWETQYF. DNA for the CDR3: TGTGCCTGGAGGGGGAACAGCGGGAGGGCGTGGGAGACCCAGTACTTC.

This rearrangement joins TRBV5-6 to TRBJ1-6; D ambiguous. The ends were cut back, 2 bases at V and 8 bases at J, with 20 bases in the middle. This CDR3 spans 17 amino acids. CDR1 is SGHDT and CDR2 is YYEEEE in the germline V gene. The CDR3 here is CASSFPIVSGLDSPLHF. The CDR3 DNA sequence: TGTGCCAGCAGCTTTCCAATAGTGTCGGGTTTGGATTCACCCCTCCACTTT.

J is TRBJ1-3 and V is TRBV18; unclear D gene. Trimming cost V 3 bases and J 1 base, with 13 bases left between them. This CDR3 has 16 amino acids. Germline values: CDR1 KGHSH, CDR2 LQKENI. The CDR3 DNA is TGTGCCAGCTCACCGAAGGGCGGAGGGTCTGGAAACACCATATATTTT. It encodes CASSPKGGGSGNTIYF. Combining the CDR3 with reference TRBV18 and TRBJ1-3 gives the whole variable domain NAGVMQNPRHLVRRRGQEARLRCSPMKGHSHVYWYRQLPEEGLKFMVYLQKENIIDESGMPKERFSAEFPKEGPSILRIQQVVRGDSAAYFCASSPKGGGSGNTIYFGEGSWLTVV.

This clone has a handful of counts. The CDR3 protein is CASSSVDRGSYEQYF. CDR3 in DNA: TGTGCCAGCAGCTCCGTAGACAGGGGGTCCTACGAGCAGTACTTC. The rearrangement joins TRBV13 to TRBJ2-7; 9 bases are a match to TRBD1. The trim removed 4 bases at V and 1 base at J, leaving 5 bases unmatched. Germline values: CDR1 PRHDT, CDR2 FYEKMQ (reference sequence). CDR3 length: 15 residues.

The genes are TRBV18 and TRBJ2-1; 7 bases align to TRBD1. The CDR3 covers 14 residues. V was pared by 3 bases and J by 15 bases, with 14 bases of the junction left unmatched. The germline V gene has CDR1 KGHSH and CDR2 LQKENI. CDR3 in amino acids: CASSPVTGKLSLFF. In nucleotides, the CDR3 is TGTGCCAGCTCACCGGTGACAGGGAAGTTATCGCTGTTCTTC.

The CDR3 loop is CSATGGSEQYF. CDR3 coding DNA: TGCAGTGCTACAGGGGGCTCCGAGCAGTACTTC. The gene calls are TRBV20-1 and TRBJ2-7; 8 positions match TRBD1. Germline lookup yields CDR1 DFQATT and CDR2 SNEGSKA (reference sequence). V shed 4 bases, J shed 6 bases, and the junction held 2 bases outside the gene matches. This CDR3 has 11 residues.

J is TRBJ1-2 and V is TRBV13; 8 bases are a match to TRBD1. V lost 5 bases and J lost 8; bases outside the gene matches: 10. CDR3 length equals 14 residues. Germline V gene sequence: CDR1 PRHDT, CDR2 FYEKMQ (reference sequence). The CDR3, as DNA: TGTGCCAGCAGCCACGGGACAGGCGCGGACGGCTACACCTTC. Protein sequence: CASSHGTGADGYTF.

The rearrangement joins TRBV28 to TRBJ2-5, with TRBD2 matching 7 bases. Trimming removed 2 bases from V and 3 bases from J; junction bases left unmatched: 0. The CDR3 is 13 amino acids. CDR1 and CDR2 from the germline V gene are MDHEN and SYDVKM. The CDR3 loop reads CASSLGGEETQYF. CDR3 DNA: TGTGCCAGCAGTTTAGGGGGGGAAGAGACCCAGTACTTC.

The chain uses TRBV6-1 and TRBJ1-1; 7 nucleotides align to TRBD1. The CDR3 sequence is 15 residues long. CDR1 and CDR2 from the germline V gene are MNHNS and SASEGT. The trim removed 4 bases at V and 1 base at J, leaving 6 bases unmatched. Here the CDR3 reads CASSVTGAANTEAFF. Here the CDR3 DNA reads TGTGCCAGCAGTGTTACAGGGGCCGCGAACACTGAAGCTTTCTTT.

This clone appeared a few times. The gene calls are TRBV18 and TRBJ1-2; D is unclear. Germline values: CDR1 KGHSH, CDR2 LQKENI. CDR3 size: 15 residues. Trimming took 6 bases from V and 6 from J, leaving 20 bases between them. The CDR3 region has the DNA TGTGCCAGCTCGACTATCCCGGGCGCCGGGAATGGCTACACCTTC. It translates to CASSTIPGAGNGYTF.

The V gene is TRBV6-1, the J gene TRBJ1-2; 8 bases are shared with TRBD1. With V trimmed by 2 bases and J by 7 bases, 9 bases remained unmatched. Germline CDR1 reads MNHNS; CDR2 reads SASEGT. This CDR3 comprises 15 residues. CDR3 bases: TGTGCCAGCAGTGAACTGGCAGGGGGCTTGAGTGGCTACACCTTC. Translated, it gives CASSELAGGLSGYTF.

Here the CDR3 DNA reads TGTGCCAGCAGCACCCTGACAGGGGCAACAAGCTACACCTTC. Translation gives CASSTLTGATSYTF. The gene calls are TRBV7-2 and TRBJ1-2; 8 nucleotides match TRBD1. J was trimmed by 9 bases and V by 5 bases; bases with no gene match: 11. The CDR3 has 14 amino acids. From germline, CDR1 is SGHTA and CDR2 FQGNSA.

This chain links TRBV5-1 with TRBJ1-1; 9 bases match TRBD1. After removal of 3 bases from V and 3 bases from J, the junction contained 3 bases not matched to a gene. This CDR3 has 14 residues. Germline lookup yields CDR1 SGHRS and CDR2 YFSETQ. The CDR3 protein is CASSWDREYTEAFF. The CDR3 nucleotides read TGCGCCAGCAGCTGGGACAGGGAGTACACTGAAGCTTTCTTT.

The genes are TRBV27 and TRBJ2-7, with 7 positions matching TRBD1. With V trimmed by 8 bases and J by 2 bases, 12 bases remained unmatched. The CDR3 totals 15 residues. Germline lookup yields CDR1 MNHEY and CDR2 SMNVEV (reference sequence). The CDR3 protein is CASPKSGQSTYEQYV. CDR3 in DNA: TGTGCCAGCCCTAAGTCGGGACAGAGTACCTACGAGCAGTACGTC.

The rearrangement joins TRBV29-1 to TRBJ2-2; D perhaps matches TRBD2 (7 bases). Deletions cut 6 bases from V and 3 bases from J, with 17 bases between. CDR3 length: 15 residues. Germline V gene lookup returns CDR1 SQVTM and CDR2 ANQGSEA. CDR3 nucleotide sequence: TGCAGCGTCGCGCCTGGGGAGGGGGACACCGGGGAGCTGTTTTTT. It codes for CSVAPGEGDTGELFF.

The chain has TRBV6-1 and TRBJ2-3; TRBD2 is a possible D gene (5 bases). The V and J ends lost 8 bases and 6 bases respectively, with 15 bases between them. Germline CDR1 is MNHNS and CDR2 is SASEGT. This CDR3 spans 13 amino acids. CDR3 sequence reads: CASGELTLDTQYF. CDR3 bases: TGTGCCAGCGGGGAGTTAACACTGGATACGCAGTATTTT.

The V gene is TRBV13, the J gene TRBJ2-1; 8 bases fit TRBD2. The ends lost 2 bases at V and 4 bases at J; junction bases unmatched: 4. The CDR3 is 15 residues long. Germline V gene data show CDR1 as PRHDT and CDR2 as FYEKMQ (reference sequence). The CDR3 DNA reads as TGTGCCAGCAGCTTACACGGGGGGGCTTACAATGAGCAGTTCTTC. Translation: CASSLHGGAYNEQFF. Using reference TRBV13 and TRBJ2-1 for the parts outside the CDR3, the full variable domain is AAGVIQSPRHLIKEKRETATLKCYPIPRHDTVYWYQQGPGQDPQFLISFYEKMQSDKGSIPDRFSAQQFSDYHSELNMSSLELGDSALYFCASSLHGGAYNEQFFGPGTRLTVL.

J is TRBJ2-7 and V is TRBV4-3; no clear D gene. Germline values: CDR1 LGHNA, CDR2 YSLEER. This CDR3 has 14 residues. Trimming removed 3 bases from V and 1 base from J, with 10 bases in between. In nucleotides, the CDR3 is TGCGCCAGCAGCCAGTCTGAGGAGTCCTACGAGCAGTACTTC. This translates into CASSQSEESYEQYF.

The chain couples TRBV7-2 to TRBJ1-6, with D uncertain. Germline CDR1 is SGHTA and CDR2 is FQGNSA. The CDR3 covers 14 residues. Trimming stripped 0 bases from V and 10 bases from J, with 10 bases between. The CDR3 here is CASSLALGVSPLHF. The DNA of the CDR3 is TGTGCCAGCAGCTTAGCGCTTGGAGTCTCACCCCTCCACTTT.

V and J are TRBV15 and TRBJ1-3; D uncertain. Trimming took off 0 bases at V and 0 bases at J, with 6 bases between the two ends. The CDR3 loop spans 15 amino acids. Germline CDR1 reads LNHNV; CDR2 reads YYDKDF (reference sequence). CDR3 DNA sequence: TGTGCCACCAGCAGAGATGCGAGCTCTGGAAACACCATATATTTT. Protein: CATSRDASSGNTIYF.

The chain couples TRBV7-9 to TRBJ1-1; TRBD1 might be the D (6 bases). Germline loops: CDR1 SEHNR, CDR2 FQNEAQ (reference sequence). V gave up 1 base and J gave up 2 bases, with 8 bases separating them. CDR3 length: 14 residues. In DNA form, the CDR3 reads TGTGCCAGCAGCTTAGGCGGGGGCAACACTGAAGCTTTCTTT. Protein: CASSLGGGNTEAFF.

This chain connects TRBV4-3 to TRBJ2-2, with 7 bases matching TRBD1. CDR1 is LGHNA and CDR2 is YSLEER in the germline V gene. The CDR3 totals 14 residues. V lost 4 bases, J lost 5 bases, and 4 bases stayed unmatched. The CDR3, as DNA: TGCGCCAGCAGCCGAGGGGGCTATACCGGGGAGCTGTTTTTT. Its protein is CASSRGGYTGELFF.

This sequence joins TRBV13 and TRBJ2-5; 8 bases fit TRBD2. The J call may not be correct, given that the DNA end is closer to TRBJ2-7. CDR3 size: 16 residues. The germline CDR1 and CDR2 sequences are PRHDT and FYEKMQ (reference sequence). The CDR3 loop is CASSLFRGGRGYEQYF. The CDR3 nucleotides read TGTGCCAGCAGCTTATTCCGCGGGGGGAGGGGGTACGAGCAGTACTTC.

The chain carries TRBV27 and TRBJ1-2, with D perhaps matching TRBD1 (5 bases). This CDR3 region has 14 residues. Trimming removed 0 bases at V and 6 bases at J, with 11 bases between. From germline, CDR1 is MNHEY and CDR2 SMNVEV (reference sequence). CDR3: CASSLSGGGDGYTF. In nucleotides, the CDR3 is TGTGCCAGCAGTTTATCGGGGGGTGGTGATGGCTACACCTTC.